What follows is one T cell receptor (beta chain) and its context. What it binds is unknown. It was with 32 V and 13 J primers that multiplex PCR amplified TCR beta CDR3. A single record per CDR3 protein comes from TCRdb applying MiXCR to the multiplex PCR reads. The top ten hold 21% of the sample, which has fewer than 14,000 distinct CDR3 sequences, under 35% seen once. This sample was included in a study of immune heterogeneity within non-small cell lung tumors. Turning to the study itself: Classification of the tumors gave a few squamous cell carcinomas, fewer than 12 non-squamous carcinomas and 1 not otherwise specified. Whole-study results and caveats: The correlation between local T-cell clonality and local tumor mutational burden was positive, moderate in strength and statistically significant, with R 0.3 to 0.35. Between one patient and another, high-frequency T-cell receptor beta clonotypes were largely distinct.

The V gene end was trimmed by 6 bases and the J gene end by 0 bases; junction bases not matched to a gene: 5. This CDR3 contains 15 residues. CDR1 is MNHEY, CDR2 SVGEGT, per germline. Bulk tumor genomic DNA (approximately 600 ng per sample) served as template. Biopsies, several per primary tumor and spaced far apart, were collected during surgery. The study cohort was described as untreated, and its members had newly diagnosed non-small cell lung cancer. They went on to have curative surgery. Material for sequencing was lung tumor tissue. The clonotype comes from a woman aged 50 to 60 with non-small cell lung cancer. The chain is built from TRBV6-2 or TRBV6-3 and TRBJ1-3, with TRBD1 identical over 7 bases. The CDR3 loop reads CASRDRDSSGNTIYF. The CDR3 DNA follows: TGTGCCAGCAGAGACCGGGACAGCTCTGGAAACACCATATATTTT.